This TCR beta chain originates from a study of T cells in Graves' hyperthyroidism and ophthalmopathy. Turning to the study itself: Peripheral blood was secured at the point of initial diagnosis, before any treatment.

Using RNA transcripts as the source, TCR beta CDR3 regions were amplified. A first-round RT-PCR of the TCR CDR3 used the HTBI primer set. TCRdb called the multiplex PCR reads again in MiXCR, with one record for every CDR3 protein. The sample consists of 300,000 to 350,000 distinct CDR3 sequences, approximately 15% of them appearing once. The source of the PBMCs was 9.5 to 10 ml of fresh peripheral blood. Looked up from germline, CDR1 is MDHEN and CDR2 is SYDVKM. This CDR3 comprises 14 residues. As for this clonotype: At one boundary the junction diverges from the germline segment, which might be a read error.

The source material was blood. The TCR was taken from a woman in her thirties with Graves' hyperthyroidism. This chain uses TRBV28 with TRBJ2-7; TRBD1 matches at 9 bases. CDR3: CASTPGTGIYEQHF. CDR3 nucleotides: TGTGCCAGCACCCCCGGGACAGGGATATACGAGCAGCACTTC.